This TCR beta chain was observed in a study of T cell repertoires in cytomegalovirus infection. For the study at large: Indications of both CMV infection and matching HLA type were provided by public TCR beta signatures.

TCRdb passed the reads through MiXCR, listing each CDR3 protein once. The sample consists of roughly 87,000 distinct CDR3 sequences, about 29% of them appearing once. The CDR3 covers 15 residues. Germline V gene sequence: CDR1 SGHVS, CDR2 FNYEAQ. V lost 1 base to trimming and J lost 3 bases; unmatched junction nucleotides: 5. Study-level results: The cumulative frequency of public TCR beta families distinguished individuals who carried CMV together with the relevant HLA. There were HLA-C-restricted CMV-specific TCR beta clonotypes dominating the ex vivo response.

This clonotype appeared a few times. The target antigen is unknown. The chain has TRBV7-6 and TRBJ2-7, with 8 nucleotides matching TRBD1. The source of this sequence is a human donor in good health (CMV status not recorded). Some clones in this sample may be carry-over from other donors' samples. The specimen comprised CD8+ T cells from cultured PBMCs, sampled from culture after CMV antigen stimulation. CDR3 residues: CASSLVADRDYEQYF. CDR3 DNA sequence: TGTGCCAGCAGCTTAGTTGCGGACAGGGACTACGAGCAGTACTTC.